These 23 T cell receptor beta chains originate from one sample sequenced in a study of T cells in Graves' hyperthyroidism and ophthalmopathy. TCR beta CDR3 region amplification was performed from RNA transcripts. First-round RT-PCR with HTBI primers amplified the TCR CDR3 region. Each CDR3 protein gets one entry after TCRdb re-called the multiplex PCR reads with MiXCR. The repertoire holds 500,000 or so distinct CDR3 sequences, with about 16% as singletons. Sequencing used blood. Every receptor here comes from a woman in her twenties or thirties with Graves' ophthalmopathy.

The J gene is TRBJ2-1, the V gene TRBV29-1; 16 bases align to TRBD2. The CDR3 covers 13 residues. Unmatched junction bases numbered 6, after V lost 7 bases and J lost 12 bases. The germline gives CDR1 SQVTM, CDR2 ANQGSEA. CDR3: CSETGTSGRGQFF. Here the CDR3 DNA reads TGCAGCGAAACCGGGACTAGCGGGAGGGGGCAGTTCTTC.

The genes are TRBV7-9 and TRBJ2-1; D remains ambiguous. The CDR3 extends over 13 amino acids. Looked up from germline, CDR1 is SEHNR and CDR2 is FQNEAQ (reference sequence). The V end lost 2 bases, the J end lost 13 bases, and 15 bases lay between the germline ends. Written as DNA, the CDR3 is TGTGCCAGCAGCTTATACCCCATCCCTGAACAGTTCTTC. This codes for CASSLYPIPEQFF.

This clonotype came up many times. This sequence joins TRBV7-2 and TRBJ1-3, with TRBD1 matching 7 bases. This CDR3 region has 15 residues. CDR1 is SGHTA, CDR2 FQGNSA, per germline. Trimming took 1 base from V and 7 from J; bases not matched to a gene: 7. The CDR3 sequence is CASSLVRGLWNTIYF. The CDR3 bases are TGTGCCAGCAGCTTAGTCAGGGGGTTGTGGAACACCATATATTTT.

This clonotype was seen repeatedly, ten times or more. The V and J genes are TRBV20-1 and TRBJ2-3; D uncertain. Germline loops: CDR1 DFQATT, CDR2 SNEGSKA (reference sequence). This CDR3 has 11 residues. The germline V and J ends were trimmed by 5 bases and 7 bases, with 10 bases remaining between them. Here the CDR3 reads CSAFQEYTQYF. CDR3 coding DNA: TGCAGTGCTTTCCAAGAATATACGCAGTATTTT.

This chain links TRBV29-1 with TRBJ2-2; a weak D match, TRBD1 (5 bases). This CDR3 is built from 13 residues. Trimming took off 6 bases at V and 5 bases at J, with 13 bases between the two ends. From germline, CDR1 is SQVTM and CDR2 ANQGSEA. Written as DNA, the CDR3 is TGCAGCGTAAGGGCAGGGTGGACCGGGGAGCTGTTTTTT. It specifies CSVRAGWTGELFF.

Many counts were recorded for this clonotype. The chain is built from TRBV20-1 and TRBJ2-1; no definite D call. Germline V gene lookup returns CDR1 DFQATT and CDR2 SNEGSKA (reference sequence). The V gene lost 0 bases and the J gene lost 0 bases, with 21 bases spanning the gap. The CDR3 consists of 19 residues. The CDR3 reads CSARDLSLGKQSSYNEQFF. The CDR3 DNA sequence: TGCAGTGCTAGAGATCTGTCATTGGGGAAGCAGAGCTCCTACAATGAGCAGTTCTTC.

The chain couples TRBV5-1 to TRBJ1-4; no reliable D call. Germline CDR1 is SGHRS and CDR2 is YFSETQ. The CDR3 extends over 15 amino acids. V was cut by 4 bases and J by 3 bases, with 13 bases left in between. CDR3 sequence: CASSLDLTSNEKLFF. The CDR3, as DNA: TGCGCCAGCAGCCTAGACTTGACATCTAATGAAAAACTGTTTTTT.

This clonotype was detected a few times. The chain couples TRBV20-1 to TRBJ1-3; 9 bases map to TRBD1. Germline V CDR1 and CDR2: DFQATT, SNEGSKA (reference sequence). This CDR3 has 15 residues. V lost 2 bases to trimming and J lost 3 bases; unmatched junction nucleotides: 5. CDR3 residues: CSARSDRGNGNTIYF. The CDR3 DNA follows: TGCAGTGCTAGATCAGACAGGGGGAATGGAAACACCATATATTTT.

The rearrangement links TRBV11-2 to TRBJ2-7; D possibly corresponds to TRBD2 (6 bases). This CDR3 spans 16 amino acids. V dropped 5 bases and J dropped 7 bases, with 24 bases sitting between them. Germline assignment: CDR1 SGHAT and CDR2 FQNNGV. The CDR3 protein is CASSKSSWAGRSEQYF. DNA for the CDR3: TGTGCCAGCAGCAAGAGCTCTTGGGCGGGAAGGAGTGAGCAGTACTTC.

This clonotype was counted at least ten times. The gene calls are TRBV30 and TRBJ1-3; D ambiguous. This CDR3 is built from 13 residues. The germline V gene has CDR1 GTSNPN and CDR2 SVGIG (reference sequence). Trimming removed 2 bases from V and 4 bases from J, with 9 bases in between. The CDR3 is CAWSYVAGNTIYF. The CDR3, as DNA: TGTGCCTGGAGTTATGTGGCCGGAAACACCATATATTTT.

The V gene is TRBV29-1, the J gene TRBJ2-5, with D hard to call. Germline values: CDR1 SQVTM, CDR2 ANQGSEA. CDR3 length: 13 residues. The V end lost 5 bases, the J end lost 1 base, and 11 bases lay between the germline ends. CDR3 coding DNA: TGCAGCGTTTTTGCAGACCCCCAAGAGACCCAGTACTTC. It codes for CSVFADPQETQYF. The full variable domain, in which reference TRBV29-1 and TRBJ2-5 provide the parts outside the CDR3, is SAVISQKPSRDICQRGTSLTIQCQVDSQVTMMFWYRQQPGQSLTLIATANQGSEATYESGFVIDKFPISRPNLTFSTLTVSNMSPEDSSIYLCSVFADPQETQYFGPGTRLLVL.

The chain is built from TRBV20-1 and TRBJ1-5, with no clear D. This CDR3 region has 14 residues. V was pared by 3 bases and J by 7 bases, with 16 bases between. CDR1 and CDR2 (germline): DFQATT, SNEGSKA (reference sequence). DNA of the CDR3: TGCAGTGCTAGCGGCAGGAGAGCGTTGCAGCCCCAGCATTTT. This translates into CSASGRRALQPQHF.

This clonotype came up many times. This chain uses TRBV24-1 with TRBJ2-3; maybe TRBD1 (6 bases). CDR3 length: 16 residues. Looked up from germline, CDR1 is KGHDR and CDR2 is SFDVKD. V was cut by 4 bases and J by 3 bases, with 16 bases left in between. As DNA, the CDR3 is TGTGCCACCAGTGACGACAGGTCCGGAGAGACAGATACGCAGTATTTT. Its protein is CATSDDRSGETDTQYF.

In its sample, this clonotype was seen many times. This rearrangement joins TRBV13 to TRBJ1-4, with D tentatively TRBD1 (5 bases). This CDR3 has 15 amino acids. CDR1 and CDR2 from the germline V gene are PRHDT and FYEKMQ (reference sequence). V lost 5 bases and J lost 6, with 16 bases in between. CDR3 sequence: CASSARRDPHEKLFF. DNA of the CDR3: TGTGCCAGCAGCGCTAGACGGGACCCCCATGAAAAACTGTTTTTT.

This clonotype has a handful of counts. A read error may account for a junction end that differs from germline. J is TRBJ1-2 and V is TRBV28; D call uncertain. CDR3 length equals 13 residues. Per the germline V gene, CDR1 is MDHEN and CDR2 is SYDVKM. The CDR3 region has the DNA TGTACCAGCAGTTTAGAGGCAGAGTATGGCTACACCTTC. Amino acid sequence: CTSSLEAEYGYTF.

This clonotype was seen repeatedly, ten times or more. The genes are TRBV7-6 and TRBJ1-1; TRBD1 matches at 7 bases. Looked up from germline, CDR1 is SGHVS and CDR2 is FNYEAQ. The junction had 12 bases not matched to a gene; V was cut back by 5 bases and J by 6 bases. CDR3 length: 15 residues. The CDR3 sequence: CASSPQTGRLAEAFF. For the CDR3, the DNA is TGTGCCAGCAGCCCCCAGACAGGGAGGTTGGCTGAAGCTTTCTTT.

This clonotype was seen a few times. The V gene is TRBV6-4, the J gene TRBJ2-3; D uncertain. The CDR3 consists of 15 residues. The germline CDR1 and CDR2 sequences are MRHNA and SNTAGT. V was pared by 2 bases and J by 0 bases, with 9 bases between. Here the CDR3 DNA reads TGTGCCAGCAGTGACCTCGGAGCTAGCACAGATACGCAGTATTTT. Its translation: CASSDLGASTDTQYF.

J is TRBJ2-5 and V is TRBV7-2; D perhaps matches TRBD2 (6 bases). Trimming left V 9 bases short and J 5 bases short, with 16 bases between. CDR1 is SGHTA, CDR2 FQGNSA, per germline. The CDR3 covers 13 residues. The CDR3 region is CASRRDSAETQYF. In DNA, the CDR3 is TGTGCCAGTAGGCGGGACTCCGCCGAGACCCAGTACTTC.

This clonotype appeared many times. This chain joins TRBV12-3 or TRBV12-4 and TRBJ2-7; D uncertain. V dropped 3 bases and J dropped 5 bases, with 14 bases sitting between them. The CDR3 extends over 14 amino acids. CDR3 residues: CASSFLIAFHEQYF. The CDR3 nucleotides read TGTGCCAGCAGTTTTCTAATAGCATTCCACGAGCAGTACTTC.

This clonotype was detected a few times. J is TRBJ2-3 and V is TRBV28; 7 nucleotides align to TRBD1. This CDR3 is built from 14 residues. CDR1 MDHEN and CDR2 SYDVKM come from the germline V gene. Germline trimming cut 7 bases from V and 0 bases from J; bases unmatched to any gene: 4. CDR3 loop: CASKPGQSTDTQYF. CDR3 sequence (DNA): TGTGCCAGCAAACCGGGACAGAGCACAGATACGCAGTATTTT.

The sample holds many counts of this clonotype. V is TRBV20-1 and J is TRBJ2-7, with D maybe TRBD2 (6 bases). Germline CDR1 is DFQATT and CDR2 is SNEGSKA (reference sequence). Trimming took off 3 bases at V and 6 bases at J, with 21 bases between the two ends. The CDR3 consists of 15 residues. CDR3 protein: CSARATGLPAPEQYF. The CDR3 coding sequence is TGCAGTGCTAGGGCTACGGGACTTCCGGCACCCGAGCAGTACTTC.

This clonotype was picked up a small number of times. V gene TRBV12-3 or TRBV12-4 combines with J gene TRBJ1-4; 7 bases match TRBD1. The CDR3 is 14 amino acids. V lost 7 bases, J lost 6 bases, and 8 bases stayed unmatched. The CDR3 nucleotides are TGTGCCAGCACCCAGGGGGGGTTGGATGAAAAACTGTTTTTT. It yields the protein CASTQGGLDEKLFF.

The gene calls are TRBV30 and TRBJ1-1, with 8 bases identical to TRBD1. This CDR3 is 14 amino acids long. The J segment lost 4 bases and the V segment lost 8 bases, leaving 12 bases of the junction unmatched. Looked up from germline, CDR1 is GTSNPN and CDR2 is SVGIG (reference sequence). The CDR3 nucleotides are TGTGCCAGTACCCCTGGACAGGGCATCACTGAAGCTTTCTTT. It encodes CASTPGQGITEAFF.